This TCR beta chain emerged from a study of beta chain features in type 1 diabetes. Study-wide findings and caveats: PCR might pick shorter templates more often, in the same way for patients and controls.

Donors contributed one heparinised blood draw apiece, averaging around 120 mL. CDR1 SGHAT and CDR2 FQNNGV come from the germline V gene. V was pared by 5 bases and J by 4 bases, with 10 bases of the junction left unmatched. The CDR3 has 16 amino acids. A note on this clone: The antigen is undetermined.

Isolated RNA was reverse transcribed in full, so expressed TCRB transcripts were sequenced. Assay: immunoSEQ multiplex PCR; the TCRdb copy retains only in-frame clones and omits some. The profile covers roughly 400,000 clones, with approximately 15% appearing a single time and around 0.035% taken by the ten largest. This clonotype was sampled from a man under 40 in good health. This chain links TRBV11-2 with TRBJ2-5; 10 bases are a match to TRBD2. The sample consisted of naive CD4+ T cells from blood. Here the CDR3 DNA reads TGTGCCAGCAGCGCAAGCGGGAGGGCCGGTGTAGAGACCCAGTACTTC. Its protein is CASSASGRAGVETQYF.